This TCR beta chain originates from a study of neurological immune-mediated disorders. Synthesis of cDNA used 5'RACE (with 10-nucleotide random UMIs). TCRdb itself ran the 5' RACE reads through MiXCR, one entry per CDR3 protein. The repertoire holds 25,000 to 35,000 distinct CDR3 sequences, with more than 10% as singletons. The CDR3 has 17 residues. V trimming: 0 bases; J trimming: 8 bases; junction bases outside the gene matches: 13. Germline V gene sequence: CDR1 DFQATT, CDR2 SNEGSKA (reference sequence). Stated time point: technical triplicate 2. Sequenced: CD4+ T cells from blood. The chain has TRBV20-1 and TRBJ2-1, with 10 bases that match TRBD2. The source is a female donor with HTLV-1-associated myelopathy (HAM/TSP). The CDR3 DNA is TGCAGTGCTAGAGACCAGGAACAGCGGGAGGGCCTGGATGAGCAGTTCTTC. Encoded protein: CSARDQEQREGLDEQFF.